This T cell receptor (beta chain) was recovered during a study of blood T cell repertoires in COVID-19. Study at large: There were acute and convalescent COVID-19 samples, and they came from the United States, Italy and Spain.

Followed over time, Seattle patients had been enrolled while infection was active. Assay used: immunoSEQ multiplex PCR; TCRdb lists only in-frame clones, some missing. The sample has a few hundred thousand clones; 84% are singletons. V dropped 5 bases and J dropped 0 bases, with 12 bases sitting between them. The germline V gene has CDR1 SGHAT and CDR2 FQNNGV. This CDR3 region has 15 residues. The clonotype comes from a person between 65 and 80 years old with COVID-19, enrolled during active disease. Sequenced material: peripheral blood. The chain uses TRBV11-2 and TRBJ2-3; the D gene is possibly TRBD2 (5 bases). The CDR3 DNA sequence: TGTGCCAGCAGCCCGAGGACTTATAGCACAGATACGCAGTATTTT. It specifies CASSPRTYSTDTQYF.